This T cell receptor beta chain was observed in a study of PD-1 blockade in classical Hodgkin lymphoma. TCRdb's table, derived via immunoSEQ multiplex PCR, lists solely in-frame clones and lacks some. The repertoire has roughly 97,000 clones, 80% to 85% of them found once; the top ten carry 9% to 15%. Relapse after autologous stem cell transplantation occurred in every patient, and brentuximab vedotin exposure varied. The germline CDR1 and CDR2 sequences are LNHDA and SQIVND (reference sequence). Trimming removed 3 bases from V and 5 bases from J, with 16 bases in between. CDR3 length equals 15 residues.

The receptor comes from a human donor with classical Hodgkin lymphoma. The chain joins TRBV19 to TRBJ2-5; a possible D gene is TRBD2 (5 bases). The sample in question was peripheral blood mononuclear cells (PBMCs), obtained at baseline. In DNA, the CDR3 is TGTGCCAGTAGTATCGGGGTTTTGGGTCAGGAGACCCAGTACTTC. Encoded protein: CASSIGVLGQETQYF.